Below, 27 T cell receptor beta chains from the same sample are listed, as sequenced in a study of T cell changes during pregnancy in multiple sclerosis. Generated by immunoSEQ multiplex PCR, the TCRdb table keeps only in-frame clones and is missing some. The sample comprises 40,000 to 50,000 clones, less than 95% of which are singletons, and 0.31% rests with the top ten. The starting material was CD4+ T cells from peripheral blood mononuclear cells, obtained in the third trimester of pregnancy. These receptors all stem from a female donor with multiple sclerosis, enrolled in a pregnancy study.

V and J are TRBV9 and TRBJ1-3, with D uncertain. Germline assignment: CDR1 SGDLS and CDR2 YYNGEE. The CDR3 is made up of 14 amino acids. V shed 1 base and J shed 8 bases, with 13 bases lying between them. The CDR3 DNA follows: TGTGCCAGCAGCGTACAAGGCTGGGGAGACACCATATATTTT. Translation: CASSVQGWGDTIYF.

V gene TRBV9 combines with J gene TRBJ2-3; TRBD2 matches 14 bases. After removal of 3 bases from V and 1 base from J, the junction contained 4 bases not matched to a gene. The CDR3 runs 17 residues. Looked up from germline, CDR1 is SGDLS and CDR2 is YYNGEE. The CDR3: CASSAPGLAGGTDTQYF. CDR3 nucleotides: TGTGCCAGCAGCGCGCCGGGACTAGCGGGAGGCACAGATACGCAGTATTTT. Using reference TRBV9 and TRBJ2-3 for the parts outside the CDR3, the full variable domain is DSGVTQTPKHLITATGQRVTLRCSPRSGDLSVYWYQQSLDQGLQFLIQYYNGEERAKGNILERFSAQQFPDLHSELNLSSLELGDSALYFCASSAPGLAGGTDTQYFGPGTRLTVL.

This chain joins TRBV6-4 and TRBJ2-2; D call uncertain. The CDR3 is made up of 14 amino acids. Trimming left V 6 bases short and J 2 bases short, with 10 bases between. The germline gives CDR1 MRHNA, CDR2 SNTAGT. The CDR3 DNA sequence: TGTGCCAGCAGGAGTAATAGTAACACCGGGGAGCTGTTTTTT. It encodes CASRSNSNTGELFF.

The chain uses TRBV5-1 and TRBJ2-7, with TRBD1 matching over 12 bases. This CDR3 spans 15 amino acids. The trim removed 0 bases at V and 6 bases at J, leaving 4 bases unmatched. Germline V gives CDR1 SGHRS, CDR2 YFSETQ. The CDR3 here is CASSLAGTGGLEQYF. CDR3 coding DNA: TGCGCCAGCAGCTTGGCAGGGACAGGGGGCCTCGAGCAGTACTTC.

V usage is TRBV19 and J usage is TRBJ1-4; a weak D match, TRBD1 (5 bases). The CDR3 is made up of 14 amino acids. V was trimmed by 5 bases and J by 8 bases, leaving 15 bases between them. The V gene's germline CDR1 is LNHDA and CDR2 SQIVND (reference sequence). The CDR3 sequence is CASSLRDWGEKLFF. The CDR3 nucleotides read TGTGCCAGTAGTCTCCGGGACTGGGGGGAAAAACTGTTTTTT.

The chain couples TRBV11-3 to TRBJ1-2, with D possibly matching TRBD1 (5 bases). The CDR3 is made up of 13 amino acids. With 3 bases removed from V and 2 bases from J, the gap between germline ends came to 7 bases. Per the germline V gene, CDR1 is SGHNT and CDR2 is YENEEA. CDR3: CASSLGGNYGYTF. The CDR3 DNA reads TGTGCCAGCAGCTTGGGGGGGAACTATGGCTACACCTTC.

The V and J genes are TRBV20-1 and TRBJ2-7; D is ambiguous. With 5 bases removed from V and 7 bases from J, the gap between germline ends came to 6 bases. Per the germline V gene, CDR1 is DFQATT and CDR2 is SNEGSKA (reference sequence). This CDR3 has 9 amino acids. CDR3: CSAPSEQYF. The CDR3 coding sequence is TGCAGTGCTCCGTCGGAGCAGTACTTC.

The CDR3 sequence: CASRSTDRGSSYNSPLHF. The CDR3, as DNA: TGTGCCAGTAGAAGTACCGACAGGGGGAGCTCCTATAATTCACCCCTCCACTTT. The genes are TRBV19 and TRBJ1-6, with 9 bases lining up with TRBD1. The trim removed 6 bases at V and 0 bases at J, leaving 9 bases unmatched. The CDR3 spans 18 residues. Germline V gene lookup returns CDR1 LNHDA and CDR2 SQIVND (reference sequence).

V usage is TRBV7-9 and J usage is TRBJ2-5; D uncertain. Trimming left V 1 base short and J 5 bases short, with 11 bases between. The V gene's germline CDR1 is SEHNR and CDR2 FQNEAQ (reference sequence). This CDR3 region has 14 residues. Here the CDR3 reads CASSLETGWETQYF. The CDR3, as DNA: TGTGCCAGCAGCTTAGAGACTGGCTGGGAGACCCAGTACTTC.

This clone was recorded only once. The gene calls are TRBV29-1 and TRBJ2-5; 11 positions agree with TRBD2. CDR3 length: 13 amino acids. Germline CDR1 SQVTM, CDR2 ANQGSEA. The CDR3 is CGTGLAVQETQYF. The CDR3 nucleotides are TGCGGCACGGGACTAGCGGTCCAAGAGACCCAGTACTTC.

The chain links TRBV7-9 to TRBJ1-4, with 8 bases that match TRBD1. V gave up 0 bases and J gave up 7 bases; unmatched junction bases: 7. From germline, CDR1 is SEHNR and CDR2 FQNEAQ (reference sequence). CDR3 length equals 16 residues. In nucleotides, the CDR3 is TGTGCCAGCAGCTTAGCTGGGACAGGAGGCGGTGAAAAACTGTTTTTT. It specifies CASSLAGTGGGEKLFF. The full variable domain, with the rest looked up from reference TRBV7-9 and TRBJ1-4, is DTGVSQNPRHKITKRGQNVTFRCDPISEHNRLYWYRQTLGQGPEFLTYFQNEAQLEKSRLLSDRFSAERPKGSFSTLEIQRTEQGDSAMYLCASSLAGTGGGEKLFFGSGTQLSVL.

J is TRBJ2-5 and V is TRBV11-3; 10 bases align to TRBD1. J gave up 0 bases and V 4 bases, and 2 bases lay outside the gene matches. From germline, CDR1 is SGHNT and CDR2 YENEEA. The CDR3 has 15 residues. The CDR3 sequence is CASSSGQGDQETQYF. In DNA, the CDR3 is TGTGCCAGCAGCTCAGGACAGGGGGACCAAGAGACCCAGTACTTC.

The chain combines TRBV5-6 with TRBJ1-2, with D uncertain. CDR1 is SGHDT, CDR2 YYEEEE, per germline. CDR3 size: 15 residues. V was clipped by 1 base and J by 2 bases, with 12 bases between them. This CDR3 is CASSLNFAGNYGYTF. The CDR3 DNA reads TGTGCCAGCAGCTTGAACTTTGCGGGAAACTATGGCTACACCTTC.

V is TRBV7-3 and J is TRBJ1-1, with unresolved D. In germline, CDR1 is SGHTA, CDR2 FQGTGA. V was clipped by 8 bases and J by 0 bases, with 10 bases between them. This CDR3 contains 13 residues. The CDR3, as DNA: TGTGCCAGCGGCGAACAGATGAACACTGAAGCTTTCTTT. This gives the protein CASGEQMNTEAFF.

Only one count was recorded for this clone. This chain's CDR3 is CASSTVRGWQETQYF. CDR3 DNA sequence: TGTGCCAGCAGTACGGTCAGGGGTTGGCAAGAGACCCAGTACTTC. This chain links TRBV6-6 with TRBJ2-5, with D possibly matching TRBD1 (6 bases). The CDR3 totals 15 residues. The V and J ends lost 5 bases and 2 bases respectively, with 15 bases between them. Germline V gene data show CDR1 as MNHNY and CDR2 as SVGAGI (reference sequence).

The chain couples TRBV28 to TRBJ1-2; perhaps TRBD1 as D (5 bases). Germline CDR1 and CDR2: MDHEN and SYDVKM. This CDR3 is 17 amino acids long. Trimming shortened V by 2 bases and J by 4 bases, and 20 bases separated the two germline ends. CDR3 region: CASSLQLDGTGPYGYTF. The CDR3 nucleotides read TGTGCCAGCAGTTTACAATTAGACGGGACTGGGCCCTATGGCTACACCTTC.

The V and J genes are TRBV6-1 and TRBJ1-1; D is ambiguous. CDR3 length: 13 amino acids. CDR1 is MNHNS and CDR2 is SASEGT in the germline V gene. The V gene lost 11 bases and the J gene lost 6 bases, with 19 bases spanning the gap. CDR3 DNA: TGTGCCTCGTCCGCGCCTGTAAACGCTGAAGCTTTCTTT. This sequence encodes CASSAPVNAEAFF.

This chain joins TRBV27 and TRBJ1-5; D is uncertain. The CDR3 covers 19 residues. Germline V lookup: CDR1 MNHEY, CDR2 SMNVEV (reference sequence). Trimming stripped 5 bases from V and 0 bases from J, with 23 bases between. CDR3: CASSPRKGVAGYSNQPQHF. The CDR3 region has the DNA TGTGCCAGCAGTCCACGAAAGGGAGTCGCAGGATATAGCAATCAGCCCCAGCATTTT.

The chain employs TRBV9 and TRBJ1-1; no clear D gene. Germline CDR1 and CDR2: SGDLS and YYNGEE. The CDR3 contains 16 residues. V was clipped by 0 bases and J by 3 bases, with 15 bases between them. The CDR3 reads CASSVAPVLTDTEAFF. CDR3 DNA sequence: TGTGCCAGCAGCGTAGCCCCCGTGCTAACCGACACTGAAGCTTTCTTT.

The chain uses TRBV30 and TRBJ1-4; weak D call: TRBD1 (5 bases). CDR3 length equals 12 residues. CDR1 and CDR2 from the germline V gene are GTSNPN and SVGIG (reference sequence). V was clipped by 0 bases and J by 10 bases, with 9 bases between them. The CDR3 spells CAWSVGGRKLFF. The CDR3 DNA reads TGTGCCTGGAGTGTCGGGGGTAGAAAACTGTTTTTT.

This clone appeared a few times. J is TRBJ1-1 and V is TRBV5-1; tentative D call: TRBD1 (5 bases). CDR1 is SGHRS, CDR2 YFSETQ, per germline. V was trimmed by 3 bases and J by 5 bases, leaving 17 bases between them. This CDR3 contains 15 residues. As DNA, the CDR3 is TGCGCCAGCAGCTGGTCAGACTGGGAGGGGACTGAAGCTTTCTTT. Translating gives CASSWSDWEGTEAFF.

The chain is built from TRBV2 and TRBJ2-2; a weak D match, TRBD1 (6 bases). V shed 6 bases and J shed 6 bases, with 14 bases lying between them. From germline, CDR1 is SNHLY and CDR2 FYNNEI. The CDR3 spans 14 residues. The CDR3 DNA sequence: TGTGCCAGCAGAGGACAGTTACGCGCCGGGGAGCTGTTTTTT. This codes for CASRGQLRAGELFF.

This chain joins TRBV7-3 and TRBJ1-1; D might be TRBD1 (6 bases). Per the germline V gene, CDR1 is SGHTA and CDR2 is FQGTGA. CDR3 size: 13 residues. The ends were cut back, 5 bases at V and 2 bases at J, with 9 bases in the middle. The CDR3 nucleotides read TGTGCCAGCAGCAGACAGGCCAACACTGAAGCTTTCTTT. It is translated as CASSRQANTEAFF.

The chain links TRBV9 to TRBJ1-2; 8 nucleotides agree with TRBD1. With V trimmed by 3 bases and J by 4 bases, 8 bases remained unmatched. The CDR3 has 15 amino acids. CDR1 is SGDLS and CDR2 is YYNGEE in the germline V gene. The CDR3, as DNA: TGTGCCAGCAGCGCCACGACAGGGGCGGTCTATGGCTACACCTTC. This translates into CASSATTGAVYGYTF.

The chain has TRBV11-3 and TRBJ1-1, with a tentative D call TRBD1 (6 bases). V was shortened by 9 bases and J by 4 bases, with 18 bases between the two germline ends. The CDR3 extends over 14 amino acids. Germline CDR1 and CDR2: SGHNT and YENEEA. The DNA for the CDR3 is TGTGCCAGTGGGACCGCGCGAGGGGGCACTGAAGCTTTCTTT. Translating gives CASGTARGGTEAFF.

The chain carries TRBV19 and TRBJ2-1; TRBD1 might be the D (6 bases). Between the trimmed V and J ends, which lost 4 bases and 6 bases, there was a span of 13 bases. The CDR3 runs to 14 residues. Per germline, CDR1 LNHDA and CDR2 SQIVND (reference sequence). CDR3 sequence (DNA): TGTGCCAGTAGTAGGAGACAGGCCCCCAATGAGCAGTTCTTC. Encoded protein: CASSRRQAPNEQFF.

The J gene is TRBJ2-7, the V gene TRBV7-8; D is possibly TRBD2 (5 bases). Germline V gives CDR1 SGHVS, CDR2 FQNEAQ. This CDR3 has 14 residues. The germline V and J ends were trimmed by 8 bases and 6 bases, with 20 bases remaining between them. CDR3 DNA: TGTGCCAGCTCCCCGGCAACTAGAATGGGCGAGCAGTACTTC. The encoded protein is CASSPATRMGEQYF.